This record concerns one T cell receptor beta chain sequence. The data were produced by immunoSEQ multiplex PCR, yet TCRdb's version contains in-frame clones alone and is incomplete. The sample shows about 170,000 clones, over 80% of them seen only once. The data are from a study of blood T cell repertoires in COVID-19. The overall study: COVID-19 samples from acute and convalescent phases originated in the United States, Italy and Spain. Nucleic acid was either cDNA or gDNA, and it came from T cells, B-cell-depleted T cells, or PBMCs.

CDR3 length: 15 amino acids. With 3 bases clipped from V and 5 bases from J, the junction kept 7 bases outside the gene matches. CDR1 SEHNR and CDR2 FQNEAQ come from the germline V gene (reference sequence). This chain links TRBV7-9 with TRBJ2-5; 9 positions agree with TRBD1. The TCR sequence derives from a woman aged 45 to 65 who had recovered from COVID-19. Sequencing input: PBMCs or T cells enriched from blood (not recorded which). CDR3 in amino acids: CASSFDRGEVETQYF. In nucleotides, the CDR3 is TGTGCCAGCAGCTTCGACAGGGGGGAGGTGGAGACCCAGTACTTC. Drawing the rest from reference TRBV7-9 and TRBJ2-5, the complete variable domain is DTGVSQNPRHKITKRGQNVTFRCDPISEHNRLYWYRQTLGQGPEFLTYFQNEAQLEKSRLLSDRFSAERPKGSFSTLEIQRTEQGDSAMYLCASSFDRGEVETQYFGPGTRLLVL.